The T cell receptor (beta chain) under discussion was sequenced for a study of T-cell memory formation after mild COVID-19. Study conclusions and caveats: Among clones contracting day 15 to 85, CD4/CD8 was balanced, whereas later expanders leaned CD4+. Shrinking CD4+ clones resided mostly in CM and EM, and CD8+ ones in EMRA. Researchers found some responding clones in pre-infection memory, a sign that cross-reactive memory joined.

With 5 bases removed from V and 6 bases from J, the gap between germline ends came to 10 bases. The V gene's germline CDR1 is LNHDA and CDR2 SQIVND (reference sequence). The CDR3 contains 12 residues. This clonotype was picked up many times. Its specificity is not known. 5'RACE, which relied on constant-segment primers, yielded TCR alpha and TCR beta cDNA libraries carrying sample barcodes and UMIs. TCRdb reprocessed the 5' RACE reads with MiXCR, giving one entry per CDR3 protein. The table has 250,000 or so distinct CDR3 sequences, roughly 17% seen once. This clonotype originated in a man between 18 and 29 years old who had mild COVID-19 (a few samples of this study predate the infection). Cell type and time point are not known. Sequenced input: PBMCs or a T cell subset sorted from them (not recorded which). The V and J genes are TRBV19 and TRBJ1-1; weak D call: TRBD1 (5 bases). Here the CDR3 reads CASSLGVAEAFF. CDR3 sequence (DNA): TGTGCCAGTAGTTTAGGGGTGGCTGAAGCTTTCTTT.